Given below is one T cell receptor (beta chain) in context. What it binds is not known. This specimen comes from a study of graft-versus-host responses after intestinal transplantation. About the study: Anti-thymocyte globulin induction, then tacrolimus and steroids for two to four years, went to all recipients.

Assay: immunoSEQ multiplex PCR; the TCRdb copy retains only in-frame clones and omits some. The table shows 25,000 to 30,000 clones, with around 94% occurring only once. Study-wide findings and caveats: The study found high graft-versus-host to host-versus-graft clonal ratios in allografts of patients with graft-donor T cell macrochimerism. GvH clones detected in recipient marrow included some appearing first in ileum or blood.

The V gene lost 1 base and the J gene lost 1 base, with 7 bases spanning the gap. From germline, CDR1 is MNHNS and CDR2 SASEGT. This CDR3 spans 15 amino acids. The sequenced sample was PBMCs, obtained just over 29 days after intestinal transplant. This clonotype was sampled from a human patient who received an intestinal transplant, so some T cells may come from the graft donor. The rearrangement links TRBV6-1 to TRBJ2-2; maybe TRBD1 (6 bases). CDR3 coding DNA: TGTGCCAGCAGTGAAGACAGGGTGAACACCGGGGAGCTGTTTTTT. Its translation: CASSEDRVNTGELFF.